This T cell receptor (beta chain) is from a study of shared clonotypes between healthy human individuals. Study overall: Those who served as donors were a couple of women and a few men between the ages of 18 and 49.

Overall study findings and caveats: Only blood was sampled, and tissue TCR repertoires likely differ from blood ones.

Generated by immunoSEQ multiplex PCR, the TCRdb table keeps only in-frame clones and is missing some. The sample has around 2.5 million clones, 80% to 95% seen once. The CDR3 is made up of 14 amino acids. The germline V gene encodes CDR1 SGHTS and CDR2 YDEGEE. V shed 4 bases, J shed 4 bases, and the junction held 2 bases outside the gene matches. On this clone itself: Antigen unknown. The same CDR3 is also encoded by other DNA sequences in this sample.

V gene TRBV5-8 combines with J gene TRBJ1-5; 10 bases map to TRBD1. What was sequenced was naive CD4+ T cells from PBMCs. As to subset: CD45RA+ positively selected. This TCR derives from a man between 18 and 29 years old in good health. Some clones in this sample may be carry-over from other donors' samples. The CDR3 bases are TGTGCCAGCAGCGCGGACAGGGGGAATCAGCCCCAGCATTTT. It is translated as CASSADRGNQPQHF. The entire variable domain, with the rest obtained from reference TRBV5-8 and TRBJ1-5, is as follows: EAGVTQSPTHLIKTRGQQATLRCSPISGHTSVYWYQQALGLGLQFLLWYDEGEERNRGNFPPRFSGRQFPNYSSELNVNALELEDSALYLCASSADRGNQPQHFGDGTRLSIL.